Below, 32 T cell receptor beta chains from the same sample are listed, as sequenced in a study of blood T cells in healthy people across ages. A J-beta primer mix and a sample-barcoded 5' primer were used in a second PCR of about 7 to 12 cycles. Using its own MiXCR run on the 5' RACE reads, TCRdb lists one record per CDR3 protein. The table lists 600,000 to 800,000 distinct CDR3 sequences, under 65% of them singletons. The specimen was blood. The source is a woman of 80 years or more in good health.

Here the CDR3 reads CSAKNQGRALNTEAFF. DNA for the CDR3: TGCAGTGCTAAAAACCAGGGGAGGGCTTTGAACACTGAAGCTTTCTTT. The chain couples TRBV20-1 to TRBJ1-1, with a tentative D call TRBD1 (6 bases). CDR3 length: 16 amino acids. Trimming cost V 4 bases and J 0 bases, with 18 bases left between them. CDR1 and CDR2 from the germline V gene are DFQATT and SNEGSKA (reference sequence).

In the case of this clonotype: This may be a read error: a much more frequent sequence differs by one nucleotide. The rearrangement links TRBV20-1 to TRBJ2-5; 7 nucleotides match TRBD2. The CDR3 runs 13 residues. Germline assignment: CDR1 DFQATT and CDR2 SNEGSKA (reference sequence). This CDR3 is CRARGLPQETQYF. DNA of the CDR3: TGCAGGGCTAGGGGACTACCCCAAGAGACCCAGTACTTC.

The table lists this clonotype with many counts. The V gene is TRBV10-3, the J gene TRBJ1-2; D call uncertain. Germline assignment: CDR1 ENHRY and CDR2 SYGVKD. V lost 8 bases, J lost 2 bases, and 12 bases lay in between. This CDR3 spans 13 amino acids. CDR3 residues: CAICAQGNYGYTF. The CDR3 region has the DNA TGTGCCATCTGTGCTCAAGGAAACTATGGCTACACCTTC.

The rearrangement uses TRBV3-1 and TRBJ2-3, with TRBD2 identical over 10 bases. Germline CDR1 LGHDT, CDR2 YNNKEL (reference sequence). V shed 5 bases, J shed 3 bases, and the junction held 8 bases outside the gene matches. The CDR3 runs 16 residues. CDR3 sequence: CASSASSGLATDTQYF. In nucleotides, the CDR3 is TGTGCCAGCAGCGCCTCCTCGGGACTAGCGACAGATACGCAGTATTTT.

The chain employs TRBV7-2 and TRBJ2-3; 7 bases match TRBD1. This CDR3 region has 16 residues. Per the germline V gene, CDR1 is SGHTA and CDR2 is FQGNSA. V lost 4 bases to trimming and J lost 3 bases; unmatched junction nucleotides: 10. The CDR3 protein is CASSSVFGRGTDTQYF. The DNA of the CDR3 is TGTGCCAGCAGCTCCGTTTTCGGCAGGGGGACAGATACGCAGTATTTT. Filled out from reference TRBV7-2 and TRBJ2-3, the complete variable domain reads GAGVSQSPSNKVTEKGKDVELRCDPISGHTALYWYRQSLGQGLEFLIYFQGNSAPDKSGLPSDRFSAERTGGSVSTLTIQRTQQEDSAVYLCASSSVFGRGTDTQYFGPGTRLTVL.

As regards this clonotype: One end of the junction does not line up with germline, which may come from a read error. The chain joins TRBV5-1 to TRBJ2-5; the D is unclear. The V gene's germline CDR1 is SGHRS and CDR2 YFSETQ. CDR3 length: 14 amino acids. CDR3 loop: CASSLIGGGETQYF. CDR3 bases: TGTGCCAGCAGTTTAATAGGTGGTGGAGAGACCCAGTACTTC.

As regards this clonotype: One end of the junction is discordant with germline, which a read error may explain. The V call is TRBV12-3 or TRBV12-4, the J call TRBJ1-1; the match to TRBD1 covers 7 bases. The CDR3 extends over 14 amino acids. CDR3 nucleotides: TGTGCCGGCAGTATAGGGACAGCGAACACTGAAGCTTTCTTT. Its protein product is CAGSIGTANTEAFF.

This clonotype was observed many times. J is TRBJ2-1 and V is TRBV20-1; D remains unclear. V was pared by 2 bases and J by 8 bases, with 7 bases between. CDR1 is DFQATT, CDR2 SNEGSKA, per germline (reference sequence). The CDR3 extends over 11 amino acids. The CDR3 region has the DNA TGCAGTGCTAGACCGGGCTATGAGCAGTTCTTC. It encodes CSARPGYEQFF.

The chain is built from TRBV30 and TRBJ2-1, with D possibly called TRBD1 or TRBD2 (5 bases each). V was pared by 4 bases and J by 8 bases, with 18 bases between. The CDR3 has 14 residues. The germline V gene has CDR1 GTSNPN and CDR2 SVGIG (reference sequence). The CDR3 DNA follows: TGTGCCTGGACGGGTGGGTCCTGGGACGATGAGCAGTTCTTC. It encodes CAWTGGSWDDEQFF.

V and J are TRBV20-1 and TRBJ1-4; D not resolved. Trimming left V 0 bases short and J 4 bases short, with 9 bases between. Germline V gives CDR1 DFQATT, CDR2 SNEGSKA (reference sequence). There are 14 residues in the CDR3. The CDR3 region has the DNA TGCAGTGCTAGAGACAGGCGGAATAATGAAAAACTGTTTTTT. Translating it yields CSARDRRNNEKLFF.

The rearrangement uses TRBV27 and TRBJ2-6, with D possibly matching TRBD2 (5 bases). V dropped 8 bases and J dropped 4 bases, with 12 bases sitting between them. The CDR3 consists of 14 residues. Germline V CDR1 and CDR2: MNHEY, SMNVEV (reference sequence). The CDR3 loop is CASRLPGGANVLTF. The DNA for the CDR3 is TGTGCCAGCCGCCTCCCGGGGGGGGCCAACGTCCTGACTTTC.

Ten or more counts support this clonotype. V usage is TRBV6-5 and J usage is TRBJ1-4, with unresolved D. Germline V gives CDR1 MNHEY, CDR2 SVGAGI. Trimming stripped 7 bases from V and 2 bases from J, with 14 bases between. This CDR3 has 15 amino acids. CDR3 bases: TGTGCCAGCAAGACCGAAGGTTTGACTAATGAAAAACTGTTTTTT. It yields the protein CASKTEGLTNEKLFF.

In its sample, this clonotype was seen a few times. This sequence joins TRBV7-9 and TRBJ2-3, with no clear D. Trimming took off 0 bases at V and 5 bases at J, with 12 bases between the two ends. The V gene's germline CDR1 is SEHNR and CDR2 FQNEAQ (reference sequence). The CDR3 spans 15 residues. The CDR3 sequence is CASSLALPLGDTQYF. The CDR3 DNA is TGTGCCAGCAGCTTAGCTCTCCCACTTGGAGATACGCAGTATTTT. The whole variable domain, filled in from reference TRBV7-9 and TRBJ2-3, reads DTGVSQNPRHKITKRGQNVTFRCDPISEHNRLYWYRQTLGQGPEFLTYFQNEAQLEKSRLLSDRFSAERPKGSFSTLEIQRTEQGDSAMYLCASSLALPLGDTQYFGPGTRLTVL.

The chain joins TRBV15 to TRBJ2-7; tentatively, D is TRBD1 (5 bases). Trimming shortened V by 3 bases and J by 7 bases, and 22 bases separated the two germline ends. The length of the CDR3 is 16 residues. CDR1 and CDR2 from the germline V gene are LNHNV and YYDKDF (reference sequence). CDR3 sequence: CATSRPGQERNNEQYF. In nucleotides, the CDR3 is TGTGCCACCAGCAGGCCCGGACAAGAAAGGAACAATGAGCAGTACTTC.

This clonotype was seen ten or more times. This chain connects TRBV6-6 to TRBJ1-5; possibly TRBD1 for D (5 bases). This CDR3 region has 15 residues. Germline CDR1 is MNHNY and CDR2 is SVGAGI (reference sequence). Between the trimmed V and J ends, which lost 6 bases and 0 bases, there was a span of 12 bases. CDR3: CASRFYQGSNQPQHF. The CDR3 DNA sequence: TGTGCCAGCAGATTTTATCAGGGTAGCAATCAGCCCCAGCATTTT.

The chain carries TRBV10-3 and TRBJ1-2, with TRBD1 matching over 10 bases. Per the germline V gene, CDR1 is ENHRY and CDR2 is SYGVKD. The CDR3 length is 15 residues. The V segment lost 2 bases and the J segment 1 base; nucleotides outside the gene matches: 1. CDR3 bases: TGTGCCATCAGTGAGGGGACAGGGGATAACTATGGCTACACCTTC. This codes for CAISEGTGDNYGYTF.

The sample holds one count of this clonotype. The chain couples TRBV20-1 to TRBJ1-2; 10 bases line up with TRBD1. This CDR3 is built from 13 residues. Germline lookup yields CDR1 DFQATT and CDR2 SNEGSKA (reference sequence). The trim removed 5 bases at V and 5 bases at J, leaving 5 bases unmatched. CDR3 in amino acids: CSAYPGQGYGYTF. DNA for the CDR3: TGCAGTGCTTACCCGGGACAGGGGTATGGCTACACCTTC.

This clonotype was counted a few times. The chain links TRBV27 to TRBJ2-3; 9 nucleotides align to TRBD2. Germline V gene sequence: CDR1 MNHEY, CDR2 SMNVEV (reference sequence). The CDR3 length is 15 residues. Unmatched junction bases numbered 9, after V lost 8 bases and J lost 3 bases. The CDR3 nucleotides read TGTGCCAGCTCGCGGGAGGGCGGGAATACAGATACGCAGTATTTT. Translating gives CASSREGGNTDTQYF.

As to this clonotype: Possible read error: a much larger clone is one base away. The chain carries TRBV6-6 and TRBJ2-2, with D possibly matching TRBD1 (5 bases). V was pared by 6 bases and J by 6 bases, with 14 bases between. The CDR3 contains 14 residues. Germline V gene lookup returns CDR1 MNHNY and CDR2 SVGAGI (reference sequence). The CDR3 here is CASRRLTGAGELFF. The CDR3 DNA reads TGTGCCAGCAGAAGGCTAACAGGCGCCGGGGAGCTGTTTTTT.

CDR3 sequence reads: CASSLTGGFYEQYF. In DNA, the CDR3 is TGTGCCAGCAGCTTAACAGGGGGTTTCTACGAGCAGTACTTC. The V and J genes are TRBV5-6 and TRBJ2-7; TRBD1 matches 8 bases. Per the germline V gene, CDR1 is SGHDT and CDR2 is YYEEEE. Trimming at V came to 2 bases and at J to 3 bases, leaving 4 bases not matched to a gene. The CDR3 length is 14 residues.

This clonotype was observed many times. The chain couples TRBV9 to TRBJ2-7, with D perhaps TRBD2 (5 bases). This CDR3 spans 15 amino acids. V lost 1 base to trimming and J lost 6 bases, with 17 bases between them. Per the germline V gene, CDR1 is SGDLS and CDR2 is YYNGEE. CDR3 DNA sequence: TGTGCCAGCAGCGTACGAGATAGCCCCGCGGGCGAGCAGTACTTC. Protein product: CASSVRDSPAGEQYF.

The table lists this clonotype with a count of one. This chain uses TRBV4-2 with TRBJ2-2; D gene unclear. The CDR3 length is 14 residues. V dropped 6 bases and J dropped 0 bases, with 8 bases sitting between them. Germline loops: CDR1 LGHNA, CDR2 YNFKEQ. The CDR3 coding sequence is TGTGCCAGCAGTTTACATTCGAACACCGGGGAGCTGTTTTTT. Translated, it gives CASSLHSNTGELFF.

This chain links TRBV20-1 with TRBJ1-2, with 10 bases aligning to TRBD1. Trimming removed 6 bases from V and 7 bases from J; junction bases left unmatched: 5. This CDR3 has 12 residues. Germline CDR1 and CDR2: DFQATT and SNEGSKA (reference sequence). In DNA form, the CDR3 reads TGCAGTGCCGTGACAGGGGGCCTTGGCTACACCTTC. This sequence encodes CSAVTGGLGYTF.

The chain is built from TRBV2 and TRBJ1-2; D possibly corresponds to TRBD1 (6 bases). Germline CDR1 and CDR2: SNHLY and FYNNEI. V dropped 8 bases and J dropped 13 bases, with 23 bases sitting between them. This CDR3 region has 13 residues. The CDR3 is CASSGGDSLGGTF. CDR3 nucleotides: TGTGCCAGCTCTGGGGGCGACAGTCTGGGGGGCACCTTC.

This clonotype was observed many times. The chain recombines TRBV2 with TRBJ2-6, with TRBD1 identical over 9 bases. The V and J ends lost 6 bases and 8 bases, in that order; junction bases with no gene match: 2. Germline V gene sequence: CDR1 SNHLY, CDR2 FYNNEI. CDR3 length equals 13 residues. CDR3 sequence reads: CASSGQGSNVLTF. DNA for the CDR3: TGTGCCAGCAGCGGACAGGGGTCCAACGTCCTGACTTTC.

The table lists this clonotype with many counts. The CDR3 here is CSARARDRDEKLFF. The CDR3 DNA follows: TGCAGTGCTAGAGCCCGGGACAGGGATGAAAAACTGTTTTTT. The chain links TRBV20-1 to TRBJ1-4; 9 bases agree with TRBD1. V shed 1 base and J 6 bases; nucleotides not matched to a gene: 3. The CDR3 totals 14 residues. Germline values: CDR1 DFQATT, CDR2 SNEGSKA (reference sequence).

There are a few counts of this clonotype. J is TRBJ1-6 and V is TRBV29-1; TRBD1 is a possible D gene (6 bases). V was cut by 4 bases and J by 5 bases, with 9 bases left in between. The CDR3 consists of 13 residues. Germline V CDR1 and CDR2: SQVTM, ANQGSEA. Written as DNA, the CDR3 is TGCAGCGTTGGGACAGCAAATAATTCACCCCTCCACTTT. Its protein product is CSVGTANNSPLHF.

V usage is TRBV29-1 and J usage is TRBJ2-1; TRBD2 agrees at 9 bases. Germline V gene sequence: CDR1 SQVTM, CDR2 ANQGSEA. Trimming took 5 bases from V and 4 from J; bases not matched to a gene: 9. The CDR3 loop spans 15 amino acids. In DNA form, the CDR3 reads TGCAGCGTTACAAGTGCGGGGGGGCAGTACAATGAGCAGTTCTTC. Protein: CSVTSAGGQYNEQFF.

A remark on this clonotype: One base away lies a much larger clone, so this may be a sequencing read error. No DNA is shown, since the ends of the CDR3 on it are uncertain; the CDR3 is the one TCRdb lists. The CDR3 region is CASSLWGSGTGTYERYF. The J gene is TRBJ2-7, the V gene TRBV5-1; TRBD1 is the table's D call, not checked against the DNA. The CDR3 is 17 amino acids long, termini counted. The germline gives CDR1 SGHRS, CDR2 YFSETQ.

The chain uses TRBV7-9 and TRBJ2-1; perhaps TRBD2 as D (5 bases). Trimming shortened V by 4 bases and J by 6 bases, and 7 bases separated the two germline ends. Per the germline V gene, CDR1 is SEHNR and CDR2 is FQNEAQ (reference sequence). This CDR3 comprises 12 residues. DNA for the CDR3: TGTGCCAGCAGCTCGGCGGGCAATGAGCAGTTCTTC. This gives the protein CASSSAGNEQFF.

Notes on this clonotype: A much larger clone lies a single base off, so this may be a read error. The chain is built from TRBV5-5 and TRBJ2-7; D gene unclear. CDR3 length: 16 residues. V was pared by 0 bases and J by 0 bases, with 13 bases between. Germline loops: CDR1 SGHKS, CDR2 YYEKEE (reference sequence). The CDR3 loop is CASSLVFQVRSYEQYF. For the CDR3, the DNA is TGTGCCAGCAGCTTGGTATTCCAGGTACGCTCCTACGAGCAGTACTTC. The full variable domain, its missing parts supplied by reference TRBV5-5 and TRBJ2-7, is DAGVTQSPTHLIKTRGQQVTLRCSPISGHKSVSWYQQVLGQGPQFIFQYYEKEERGRGNFPDRFSARQFPNYSSELNVNALLLGDSALYLCASSLVFQVRSYEQYFGPGTRLTVT.

As regards this clonotype: A single base separates this from a much larger clone, so it may be a read error. The chain combines TRBV10-3 with TRBJ2-1, with 13 nucleotides matching TRBD2. Per germline, CDR1 ENHRY and CDR2 SYGVKD. The length of the CDR3 is 14 residues. CDR3 in DNA: TGTACCATCCGGACTAGCGGGAGCTACAATGAGCAGTTCTTC. It codes for CTIRTSGSYNEQFF.